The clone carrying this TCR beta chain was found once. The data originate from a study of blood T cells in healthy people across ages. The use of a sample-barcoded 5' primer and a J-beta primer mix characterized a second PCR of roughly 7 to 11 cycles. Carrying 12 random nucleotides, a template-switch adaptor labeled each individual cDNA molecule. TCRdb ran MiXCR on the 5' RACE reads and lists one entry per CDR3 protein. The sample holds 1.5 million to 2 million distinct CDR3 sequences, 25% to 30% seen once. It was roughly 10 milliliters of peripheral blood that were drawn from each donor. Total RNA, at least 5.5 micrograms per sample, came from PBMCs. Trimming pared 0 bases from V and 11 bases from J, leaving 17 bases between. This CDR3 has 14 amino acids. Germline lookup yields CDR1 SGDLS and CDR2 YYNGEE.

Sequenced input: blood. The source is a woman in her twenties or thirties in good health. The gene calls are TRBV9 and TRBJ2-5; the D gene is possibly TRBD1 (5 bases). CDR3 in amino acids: CASSVVAADSEQYF. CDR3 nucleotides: TGTGCCAGCAGCGTAGTGGCGGCAGACAGTGAGCAGTACTTC.